A selection of T cell receptor beta chains follows, all from one sample in a study of blood T cells in healthy people across ages. MiXCR, applied by TCRdb to the 5' RACE reads, yields one record per CDR3 protein. The sample includes roughly 2 million distinct CDR3 sequences, about 50% of them seen just once. Sequencing was done on a sample of blood. Receptors were obtained from a woman between 40 and 50 years old in good health. Each CDR3 is given with its conserved first and last residue. The size entry is marked missing in some rows and otherwise reads once, few, many or a size class.

abundance,v_gene,CDR3aa
NA,TRBV15,CATRMTGGDEQFF
few,TRBV6-5,CASRPPGQGINEQFF
NA,TRBV11-3,CASSLQDRGRQVGSCEQYF
NA,TRBV7-2,CASSTRTSGDYEQYF
few,TRBV5-1,CASSLARKTYEQYF
NA,TRBV14,CASSRGPYTEAFF
NA,TRBV4-3,CASSQQRHRDTQYF
NA,TRBV6-2/TRBV6-3,CASGKLTDRNYEQYF
NA,TRBV5-1,CASSLEGATETQYF
NA,TRBV5-1,CASSQQGEGRTDTQYF
NA,TRBV2,CATSPGGGETQYF
NA,TRBV14,CASSQDSEAIQETQYF
NA,TRBV13,CASSLPGHGGWDTEAFF
NA,TRBV5-1,CASSDSWGTRTDTQYF
few,TRBV20-1,CSASKGQPSGGLWEQYF
NA,TRBV20-1,CSARVLGLELDTQYF
once,TRBV3-1,CATAKAAATDTQYF